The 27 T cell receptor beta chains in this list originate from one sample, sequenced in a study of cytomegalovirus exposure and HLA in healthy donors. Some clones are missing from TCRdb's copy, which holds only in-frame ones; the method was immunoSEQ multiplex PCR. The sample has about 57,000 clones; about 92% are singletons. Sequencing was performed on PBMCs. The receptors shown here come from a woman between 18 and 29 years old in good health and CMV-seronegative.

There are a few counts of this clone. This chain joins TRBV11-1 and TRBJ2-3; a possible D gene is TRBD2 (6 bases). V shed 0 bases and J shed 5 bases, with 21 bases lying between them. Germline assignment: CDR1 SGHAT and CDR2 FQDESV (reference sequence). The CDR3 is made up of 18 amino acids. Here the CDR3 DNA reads TGTGCCAGCAGCTTAGCGCTTGCGGGGATCCCGGATAGAGATACGCAGTATTTT. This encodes CASSLALAGIPDRDTQYF.

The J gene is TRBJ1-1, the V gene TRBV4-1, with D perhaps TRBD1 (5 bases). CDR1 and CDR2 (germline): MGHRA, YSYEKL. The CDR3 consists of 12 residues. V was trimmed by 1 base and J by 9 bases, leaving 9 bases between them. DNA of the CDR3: TGCGCCAGCAGCCAAGTTCGGGGGAAAGCTTTCTTT. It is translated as CASSQVRGKAFF.

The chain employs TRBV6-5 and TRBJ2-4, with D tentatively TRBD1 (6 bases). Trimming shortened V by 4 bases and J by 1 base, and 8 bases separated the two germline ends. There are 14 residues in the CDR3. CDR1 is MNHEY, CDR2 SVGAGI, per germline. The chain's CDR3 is CASSSTGAKNIQYF. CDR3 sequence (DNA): TGTGCCAGCAGTTCTACAGGGGCCAAAAACATTCAGTACTTC.

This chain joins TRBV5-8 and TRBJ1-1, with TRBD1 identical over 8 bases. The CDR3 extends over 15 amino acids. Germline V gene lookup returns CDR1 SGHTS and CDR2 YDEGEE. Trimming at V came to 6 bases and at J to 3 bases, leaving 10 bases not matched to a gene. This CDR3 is CASTKRTGLYTEAFF. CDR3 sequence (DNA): TGTGCCAGCACCAAGAGGACAGGGTTGTACACTGAAGCTTTCTTT.

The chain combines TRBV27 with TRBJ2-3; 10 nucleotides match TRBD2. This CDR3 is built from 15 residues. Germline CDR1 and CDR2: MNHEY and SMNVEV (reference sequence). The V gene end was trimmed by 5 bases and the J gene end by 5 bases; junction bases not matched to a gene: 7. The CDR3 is CASSPPTSGKDTQYF. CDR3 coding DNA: TGTGCCAGCAGTCCCCCAACTAGCGGGAAAGATACGCAGTATTTT.

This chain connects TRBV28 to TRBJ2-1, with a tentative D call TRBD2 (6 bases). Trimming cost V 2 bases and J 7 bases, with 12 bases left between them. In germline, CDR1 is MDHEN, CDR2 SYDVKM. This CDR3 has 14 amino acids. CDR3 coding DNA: TGTGCCAGCAGTTTAGGGGGGTCGTATAATGAGCAGTTCTTC. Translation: CASSLGGSYNEQFF.

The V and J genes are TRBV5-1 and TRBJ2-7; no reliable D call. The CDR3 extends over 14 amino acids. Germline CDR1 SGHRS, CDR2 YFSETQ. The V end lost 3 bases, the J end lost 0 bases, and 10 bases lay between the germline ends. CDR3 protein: CASSSGPSSYEQYF. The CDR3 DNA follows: TGCGCCAGCAGCTCAGGCCCATCCTCCTACGAGCAGTACTTC.

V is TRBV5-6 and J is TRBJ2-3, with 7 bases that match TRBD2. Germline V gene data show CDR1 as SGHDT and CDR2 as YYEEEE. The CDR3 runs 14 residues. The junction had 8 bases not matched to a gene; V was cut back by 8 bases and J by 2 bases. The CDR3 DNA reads TGTGCCAGTCTCCGGGGGGTTAACACAGATACGCAGTATTTT. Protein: CASLRGVNTDTQYF.

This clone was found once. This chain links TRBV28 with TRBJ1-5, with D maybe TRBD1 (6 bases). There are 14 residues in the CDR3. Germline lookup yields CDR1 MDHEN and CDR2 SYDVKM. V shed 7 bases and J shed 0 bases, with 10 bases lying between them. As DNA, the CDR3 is TGTGCCAGCACCCGACAGGTTAGCAATCAGCCCCAGCATTTT. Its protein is CASTRQVSNQPQHF.

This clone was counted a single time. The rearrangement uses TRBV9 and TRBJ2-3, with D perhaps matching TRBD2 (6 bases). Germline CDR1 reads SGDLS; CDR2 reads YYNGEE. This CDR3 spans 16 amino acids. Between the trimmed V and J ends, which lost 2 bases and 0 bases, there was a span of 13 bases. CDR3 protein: CASSVSGQASTDTQYF. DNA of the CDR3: TGTGCCAGCAGCGTGAGCGGGCAGGCAAGCACAGATACGCAGTATTTT. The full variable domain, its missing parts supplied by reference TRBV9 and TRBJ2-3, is DSGVTQTPKHLITATGQRVTLRCSPRSGDLSVYWYQQSLDQGLQFLIQYYNGEERAKGNILERFSAQQFPDLHSELNLSSLELGDSALYFCASSVSGQASTDTQYFGPGTRLTVL.

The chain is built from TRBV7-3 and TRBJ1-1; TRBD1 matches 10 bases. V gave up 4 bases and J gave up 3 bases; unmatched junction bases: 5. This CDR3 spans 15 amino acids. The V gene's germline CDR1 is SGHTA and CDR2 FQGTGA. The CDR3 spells CASSSPGTGDTEAFF. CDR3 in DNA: TGTGCCAGCAGCTCCCCCGGGACAGGGGACACTGAAGCTTTCTTT.

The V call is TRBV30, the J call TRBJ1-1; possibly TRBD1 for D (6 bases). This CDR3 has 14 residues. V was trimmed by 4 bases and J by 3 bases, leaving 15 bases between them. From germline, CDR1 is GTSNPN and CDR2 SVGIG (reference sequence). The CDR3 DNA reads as TGTGCCTGGATTCATCCTAACAGGGACACTGAAGCTTTCTTT. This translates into CAWIHPNRDTEAFF.

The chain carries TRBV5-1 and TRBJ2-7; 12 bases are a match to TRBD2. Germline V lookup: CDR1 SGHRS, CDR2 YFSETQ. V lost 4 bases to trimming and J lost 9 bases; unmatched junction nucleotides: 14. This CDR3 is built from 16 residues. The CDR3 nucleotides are TGCGCCAGCAGCCTTTCGACTAGCGGGGGCCTTAAGGTGCAGTACTTC. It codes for CASSLSTSGGLKVQYF.

The DNA of the CDR3 is TGTGCCAGCAGCTTGGCTCGGGGCACAGATACGCAGTATTTT. It is translated as CASSLARGTDTQYF. The V gene is TRBV5-4, the J gene TRBJ2-3, with D unresolved. This CDR3 is 14 amino acids long. The germline V gene encodes CDR1 SGHNT and CDR2 YYREEE (reference sequence). Trimming shortened V by 0 bases and J by 1 base, and 6 bases separated the two germline ends.

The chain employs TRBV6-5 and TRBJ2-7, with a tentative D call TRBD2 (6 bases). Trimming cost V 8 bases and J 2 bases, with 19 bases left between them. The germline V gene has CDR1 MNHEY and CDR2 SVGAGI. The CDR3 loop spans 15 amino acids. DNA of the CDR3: TGTGCCAGCTCCATGTCGGGAGCCCCAACCTACGAGCAGTACGTC. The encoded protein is CASSMSGAPTYEQYV.

As DNA, the CDR3 is TGCAGTGTAGCGGGAGTTTACGAGCAGTACGTC. It encodes CSVAGVYEQYV. The chain links TRBV20-1 to TRBJ2-7, with TRBD2 matching 9 bases. The CDR3 contains 11 residues. Germline assignment: CDR1 DFQATT and CDR2 SNEGSKA (reference sequence). J lost 4 bases, V lost 7 bases, and 2 bases had no gene match.

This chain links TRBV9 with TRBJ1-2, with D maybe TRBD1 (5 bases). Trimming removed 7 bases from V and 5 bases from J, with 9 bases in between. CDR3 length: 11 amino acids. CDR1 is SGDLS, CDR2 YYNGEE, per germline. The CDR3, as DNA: TGTGCCAGCGGGGAGGGGTATGGCTACACCTTC. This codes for CASGEGYGYTF.

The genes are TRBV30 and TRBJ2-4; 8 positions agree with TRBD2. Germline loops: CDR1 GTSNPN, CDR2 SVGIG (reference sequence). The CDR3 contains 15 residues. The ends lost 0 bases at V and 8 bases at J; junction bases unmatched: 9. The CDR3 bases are TGTGCCTGGAGTGTTGGGGGACTAGAGAGTGACATTCAGTACTTC. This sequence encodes CAWSVGGLESDIQYF.

This CDR3 is CASSKGRADPSYNEQFF. The CDR3 bases are TGTGCCAGCAGCAAAGGGAGGGCAGACCCCTCCTACAATGAGCAGTTCTTC. The chain joins TRBV21-1 to TRBJ2-1; TRBD2 is the table's D call, not checked against the DNA. TRBV21-1 is recorded as a pseudogene. The CDR3 is 17 residues long.

The CDR3 DNA reads as TGTGCCAGCAGTTTGCCAGGGCGGGAAAAACTGTTTTTT. Its translation is CASSLPGREKLFF. The chain has TRBV27 and TRBJ1-4, with TRBD1 as a possible D gene (5 bases). Looked up from germline, CDR1 is MNHEY and CDR2 is SMNVEV (reference sequence). This CDR3 is built from 13 residues. V was clipped by 3 bases and J by 8 bases, with 10 bases between them.

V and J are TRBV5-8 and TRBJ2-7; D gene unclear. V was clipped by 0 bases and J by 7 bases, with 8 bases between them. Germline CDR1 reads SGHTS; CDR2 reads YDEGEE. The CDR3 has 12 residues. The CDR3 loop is CASSLDIREQYF. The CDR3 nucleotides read TGTGCCAGCAGCTTGGATATCAGGGAGCAGTACTTC. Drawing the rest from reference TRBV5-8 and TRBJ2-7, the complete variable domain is EAGVTQSPTHLIKTRGQQATLRCSPISGHTSVYWYQQALGLGLQFLLWYDEGEERNRGNFPPRFSGRQFPNYSSELNVNALELEDSALYLCASSLDIREQYFGPGTRLTVT.

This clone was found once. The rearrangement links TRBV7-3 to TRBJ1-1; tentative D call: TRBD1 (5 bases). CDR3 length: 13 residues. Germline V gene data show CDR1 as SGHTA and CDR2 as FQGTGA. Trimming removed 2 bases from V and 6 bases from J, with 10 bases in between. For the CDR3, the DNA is TGTGCCAGCAGCTTAGCCAGGGAATCTGAAGCTTTCTTT. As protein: CASSLARESEAFF.

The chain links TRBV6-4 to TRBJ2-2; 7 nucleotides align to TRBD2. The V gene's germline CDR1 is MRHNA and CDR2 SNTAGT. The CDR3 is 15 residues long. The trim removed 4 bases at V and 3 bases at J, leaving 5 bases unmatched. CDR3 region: CASSAKAGYTGELFF. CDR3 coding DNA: TGTGCCAGCAGTGCCAAAGCGGGGTACACCGGGGAGCTGTTTTTT.

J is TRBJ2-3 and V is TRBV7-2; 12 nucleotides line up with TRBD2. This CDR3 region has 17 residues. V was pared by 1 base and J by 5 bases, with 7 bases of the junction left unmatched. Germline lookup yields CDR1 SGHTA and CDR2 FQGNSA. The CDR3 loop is CASSLVGLAGREDTQYF. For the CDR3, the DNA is TGTGCCAGCAGCTTAGTAGGACTAGCGGGAAGGGAAGATACGCAGTATTTT.

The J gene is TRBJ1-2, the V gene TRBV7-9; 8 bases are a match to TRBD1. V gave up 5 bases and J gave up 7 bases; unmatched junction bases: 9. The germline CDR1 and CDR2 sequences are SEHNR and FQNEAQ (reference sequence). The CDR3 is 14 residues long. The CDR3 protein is CASSPPGTGGGYTF. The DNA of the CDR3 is TGTGCCAGCAGCCCACCCGGGACAGGTGGTGGCTACACCTTC. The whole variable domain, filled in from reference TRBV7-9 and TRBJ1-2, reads DTGVSQNPRHKITKRGQNVTFRCDPISEHNRLYWYRQTLGQGPEFLTYFQNEAQLEKSRLLSDRFSAERPKGSFSTLEIQRTEQGDSAMYLCASSPPGTGGGYTFGSGTRLTVV.

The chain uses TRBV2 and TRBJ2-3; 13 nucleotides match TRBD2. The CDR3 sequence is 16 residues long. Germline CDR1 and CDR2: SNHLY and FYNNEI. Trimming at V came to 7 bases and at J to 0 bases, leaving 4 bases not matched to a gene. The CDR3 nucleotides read TGTGCCAGCAAGACTAGCGGGGGGTTTAGCACAGATACGCAGTATTTT. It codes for CASKTSGGFSTDTQYF.

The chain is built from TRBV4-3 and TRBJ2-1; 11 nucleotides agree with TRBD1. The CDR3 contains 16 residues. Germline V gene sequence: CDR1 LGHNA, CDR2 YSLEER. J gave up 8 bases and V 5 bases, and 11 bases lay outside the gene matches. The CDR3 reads CASSVPGTGGIDEQFF. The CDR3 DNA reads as TGCGCCAGCAGCGTCCCCGGGACAGGGGGGATCGATGAGCAGTTCTTC.